Each of the 20 T cell receptor beta chains below was sequenced from the same sample in a study of neoadjuvant anti-PD-1 for oral cavity cancer. Assay used: immunoSEQ multiplex PCR; TCRdb lists only in-frame clones, some missing. The sample contains around 18,000 clones, approximately 70% of which appear only once. Sample: PBMCs, taken before nivolumab (anti-PD-1) treatment. These receptors were obtained from a person aged 35-80 years with oral cavity squamous cell carcinoma.

The chain couples TRBV10-3 to TRBJ2-5; D is unclear. Germline V lookup: CDR1 ENHRY, CDR2 SYGVKD. The ends were cut back, 4 bases at V and 1 base at J, with 7 bases in the middle. The CDR3 runs to 13 residues. The CDR3 loop is CAISGYSQETQYF. The CDR3, as DNA: TGTGCCATCAGTGGGTACAGCCAAGAGACCCAGTACTTC.

The chain employs TRBV29-1 and TRBJ1-2; D may be TRBD1 (5 bases). Germline CDR1 and CDR2: SQVTM and ANQGSEA. The CDR3 is made up of 16 amino acids. The V end lost 3 bases, the J end lost 3 bases, and 20 bases lay between the germline ends. The CDR3 nucleotides are TGCAGCGTTGATGGAAATGGGGAAAGGGGATACTATGGCTACACCTTC. Amino acid sequence: CSVDGNGERGYYGYTF.

V is TRBV4-2 and J is TRBJ2-1, with D possibly matching TRBD2 (7 bases). This CDR3 spans 16 amino acids. The V end lost 4 bases, the J end lost 1 base, and 14 bases lay between the germline ends. CDR1 is LGHNA, CDR2 YNFKEQ, per germline. DNA for the CDR3: TGTGCCAGCAGCCGGGGCGGGGGCCTGTCCTACAATGAGCAGTTCTTC. It translates to CASSRGGGLSYNEQFF.

The genes are TRBV6-1 and TRBJ1-5, with D possibly matching TRBD1 (6 bases). V lost 4 bases to trimming and J lost 6 bases, with 13 bases between them. The CDR3 has 14 residues. Germline CDR1 reads MNHNS; CDR2 reads SASEGT. The CDR3 nucleotides read TGTGCCAGCAGTGGGGGGCGCGATTCTCAGCCCCAGCATTTT. Residues: CASSGGRDSQPQHF.

The chain links TRBV10-2 to TRBJ2-7; D not resolved. CDR3 size: 13 residues. The germline V gene has CDR1 WSHSY and CDR2 SAAADI. The V end lost 9 bases, the J end lost 2 bases, and 14 bases lay between the germline ends. CDR3 DNA sequence: TGCGCCAGTCGGTTGGGCCGAGCCTACGAGCAGTACTTC. Translated, it gives CASRLGRAYEQYF.

The chain carries TRBV6-5 and TRBJ2-3; TRBD2 agrees at 10 bases. There are 14 residues in the CDR3. Germline V gives CDR1 MNHEY, CDR2 SVGAGI. The ends lost 6 bases at V and 0 bases at J; junction bases unmatched: 0. The CDR3 region is CASRTSGSTDTQYF. The CDR3 coding sequence is TGTGCCAGCAGGACTAGCGGGAGCACAGATACGCAGTATTTT.

J is TRBJ1-4 and V is TRBV11-2; D is unresolved. The CDR3 has 15 residues. V was clipped by 5 bases and J by 10 bases, with 20 bases between them. Germline V gene sequence: CDR1 SGHAT, CDR2 FQNNGV. The CDR3 coding sequence is TGTGCCAGCAGCCCTGGAGCGGACCCCCTGGGAAAACTGTTTTTT. The encoded protein is CASSPGADPLGKLFF.

V usage is TRBV13 and J usage is TRBJ2-3; D is possibly TRBD2 (6 bases). Germline assignment: CDR1 PRHDT and CDR2 FYEKMQ (reference sequence). This CDR3 has 13 residues. Trimming removed 3 bases from V and 6 bases from J, with 10 bases in between. CDR3 nucleotides: TGTGCCAGCAGCTTCCGGGAGACCGATACGCAGTATTTT. Translation: CASSFRETDTQYF.

The chain carries TRBV5-8 and TRBJ1-5, with no clear D. Between the trimmed V and J ends, which lost 3 bases and 7 bases, there was a span of 11 bases. The germline CDR1 and CDR2 sequences are SGHTS and YDEGEE. The CDR3 length is 13 residues. The CDR3 reads CASSWNTGQPQHF. The CDR3 nucleotides read TGTGCCAGCAGCTGGAACACTGGACAGCCCCAGCATTTT.

This clone showed up just a few times. The chain links TRBV7-7 to TRBJ1-5, with D possibly TRBD1 on 6 matching bases. The CDR3 has 13 residues. Germline V lookup: CDR1 SSHAT, CDR2 FNYEAQ (reference sequence). The CDR3 reads CARTSGADQPQHF. The CDR3 DNA reads TGTGCTAGAACTTCGGGGGCGGATCAGCCCCAGCATTTT. Looking up the rest from reference TRBV7-7 and TRBJ1-5 gives the full variable domain: GAGVSQSPRYKVTKRGQDVTLRCDPISSHATLYWYQQALGQGPEFLTYFNYEAQPDKSGLPSDRFSAERPEGSISTLTIQRTEQRDSAMYRCARTSGADQPQHFGDGTRLSIL.

The CDR3 reads CASRLTATNEKLFF. In nucleotides, the CDR3 is TGTGCCAGCAGATTGACAGCCACTAATGAAAAACTGTTTTTT. This chain joins TRBV7-8 and TRBJ1-4; maybe TRBD1 (5 bases). Germline V gene lookup returns CDR1 SGHVS and CDR2 FQNEAQ. The CDR3 runs to 14 residues. The V end lost 6 bases, the J end lost 2 bases, and 10 bases lay between the germline ends. Full variable domain (outside the CDR3, taken from reference TRBV7-8 and TRBJ1-4): GAGVSQSPRYKVAKRGQDVALRCDPISGHVSLFWYQQALGQGPEFLTYFQNEAQLDKSGLPSDRFFAERPEGSVSTLKIQRTQQEDSAVYLCASRLTATNEKLFFGSGTQLSVL.

The chain uses TRBV15 and TRBJ2-7, with D possibly called TRBD1 or TRBD2 (5 bases each). The CDR3 has 15 residues. With 5 bases removed from V and 7 bases from J, the gap between germline ends came to 21 bases. From germline, CDR1 is LNHNV and CDR2 YYDKDF (reference sequence). The CDR3 DNA is TGTGCCACCAGCGACCGGGACGGGCGTTTTCGGGAGCAGTACTTC. It is translated as CATSDRDGRFREQYF.

The rearrangement joins TRBV20-1 to TRBJ2-1; D unresolved. Between the trimmed V and J ends, which lost 3 bases and 9 bases, there was a span of 9 bases. Per germline, CDR1 DFQATT and CDR2 SNEGSKA (reference sequence). This CDR3 is built from 11 residues. CDR3: CSASDVGEQFF. In DNA, the CDR3 is TGCAGTGCTAGCGACGTTGGTGAGCAGTTCTTC.

The chain joins TRBV7-3 to TRBJ2-3; the match to TRBD2 covers 13 bases. The CDR3 has 15 amino acids. CDR1 and CDR2 from the germline V gene are SGHTA and FQGTGA. V dropped 4 bases and J dropped 4; count of bases not matched to a gene: 2. CDR3 nucleotides: TGTGCCAGCAGCTCGGGACTAGCGGGATCAGATACGCAGTATTTT. Its protein is CASSSGLAGSDTQYF.

The V gene is TRBV7-9, the J gene TRBJ2-3, with D possibly being TRBD1 or TRBD2 (5 bases each). Trimming left V 5 bases short and J 4 bases short, with 28 bases between. The CDR3 consists of 19 residues. In germline, CDR1 is SEHNR, CDR2 FQNEAQ (reference sequence). The CDR3 reads CASSPPGKGPLSQSDTQYF. In nucleotides, the CDR3 is TGTGCCAGCAGCCCCCCCGGGAAGGGACCCTTATCCCAATCAGATACGCAGTATTTT.

This sequence joins TRBV6-5 and TRBJ1-2; 9 nucleotides align to TRBD1. This CDR3 has 13 amino acids. Per germline, CDR1 MNHEY and CDR2 SVGAGI. Trimming cost V 4 bases and J 8 bases; bases outside gene matches: 5. CDR3 residues: CASSSGQGRGYTF. The CDR3 bases are TGTGCCAGCAGTTCCGGACAGGGGAGAGGCTACACCTTC.

V is TRBV18 and J is TRBJ1-4; 7 bases fit TRBD1. Looked up from germline, CDR1 is KGHSH and CDR2 is LQKENI. V lost 3 bases, J lost 7 bases, and 8 bases stayed unmatched. The CDR3 totals 15 residues. The CDR3 DNA reads TGTGCCAGCTCACCCACAGGGGTTCCGGTTGAAAAACTGTTTTTT. It codes for CASSPTGVPVEKLFF.

This chain links TRBV5-1 with TRBJ2-7, with D uncertain. Deletions cut 0 bases from V and 6 bases from J, with 7 bases between. This CDR3 is 12 amino acids long. The germline CDR1 and CDR2 sequences are SGHRS and YFSETQ. The DNA for the CDR3 is TGCGCCAGCAGCTTGGGGATATCCGAGCAGTACTTC. The encoded protein is CASSLGISEQYF. Together with reference TRBV5-1 and TRBJ2-7, the CDR3 gives the full variable domain: KAGVTQTPRYLIKTRGQQVTLSCSPISGHRSVSWYQQTPGQGLQFLFEYFSETQRNKGNFPGRFSGRQFSNSRSEMNVSTLELGDSALYLCASSLGISEQYFGPGTRLTVT.

The chain employs TRBV4-1 and TRBJ2-7; D might be TRBD1 or TRBD2, each matching 5 bases. This CDR3 has 14 amino acids. Looked up from germline, CDR1 is MGHRA and CDR2 is YSYEKL. Between the trimmed V and J ends, which lost 0 bases and 6 bases, there was a span of 12 bases. The DNA for the CDR3 is TGCGCCAGCAGCCAAGACAGGGTAGCGACCGAGCAGTACTTC. This translates into CASSQDRVATEQYF.

The V gene is TRBV7-8, the J gene TRBJ2-3, with TRBD2 matching over 8 bases. The CDR3 totals 17 residues. V lost 4 bases, J lost 0 bases, and 9 bases stayed unmatched. The V gene's germline CDR1 is SGHVS and CDR2 FQNEAQ. CDR3 DNA: TGTGCCAGCAGCTCCCGACTAACTAGCGGTAGCACAGATACGCAGTATTTT. It yields the protein CASSSRLTSGSTDTQYF.